This entry is about one TCR beta chain. Its antigen is unidentified. The extraction recovered at least 6 micrograms of total RNA per sample. It was with a sample-barcoded 5' primer and a J-beta primer mix that a second PCR of about 7 to 12 cycles was run. A template-switch adaptor containing 12 random nucleotides labeled each cDNA molecule. Each single sample gave us at least 2.5 million CDR3-containing paired-end reads. TCRdb analysed the 5' RACE reads with MiXCR anew, one entry per CDR3 protein. The sample yields more than 800,000 distinct CDR3 sequences, under 30% seen once. The data were taken from a study of blood T cells in healthy people across ages. General observations from the study: While age rose, TCR beta diversity per million T cells dropped in a roughly linear way.

With 5 bases removed from V and 7 bases from J, the gap between germline ends came to 9 bases. The CDR3 extends over 13 amino acids. CDR1 SEHNR and CDR2 FQNEAQ come from the germline V gene (reference sequence). The rearrangement links TRBV7-9 to TRBJ1-6; D unclear. Sequencing used blood. The clonotype was recovered from an elderly woman in good health. The CDR3 DNA follows: TGTGCCAGCAGCCGGCACAGAAATTCACCCCTCCACTTT. Translated: CASSRHRNSPLHF.